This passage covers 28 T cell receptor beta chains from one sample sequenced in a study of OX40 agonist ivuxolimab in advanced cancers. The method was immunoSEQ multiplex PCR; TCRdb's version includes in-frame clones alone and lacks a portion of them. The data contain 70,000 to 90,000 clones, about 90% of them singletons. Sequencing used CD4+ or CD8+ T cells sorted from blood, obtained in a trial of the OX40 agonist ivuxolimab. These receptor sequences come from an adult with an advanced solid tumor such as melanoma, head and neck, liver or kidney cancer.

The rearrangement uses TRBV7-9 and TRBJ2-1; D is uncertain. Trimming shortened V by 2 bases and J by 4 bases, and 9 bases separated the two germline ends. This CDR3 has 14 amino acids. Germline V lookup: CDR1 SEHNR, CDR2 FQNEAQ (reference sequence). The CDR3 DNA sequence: TGTGCCAGCAGCTTAAAACTTTCTTACAATGAGCAGTTCTTC. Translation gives CASSLKLSYNEQFF.

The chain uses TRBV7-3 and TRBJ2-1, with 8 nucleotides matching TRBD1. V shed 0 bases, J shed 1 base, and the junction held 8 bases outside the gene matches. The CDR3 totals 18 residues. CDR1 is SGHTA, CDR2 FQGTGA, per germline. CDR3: CASSLTPPDRVSYNEQFF. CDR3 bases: TGTGCCAGCAGCTTAACGCCCCCGGACAGGGTGTCCTACAATGAGCAGTTCTTC. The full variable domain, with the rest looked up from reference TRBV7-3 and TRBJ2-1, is GAGVSQTPSNKVTEKGKYVELRCDPISGHTALYWYRQSLGQGPEFLIYFQGTGAADDSGLPNDRFFAVRPEGSVSTLKIQRTERGDSAVYLCASSLTPPDRVSYNEQFFGPGTRLTVL.

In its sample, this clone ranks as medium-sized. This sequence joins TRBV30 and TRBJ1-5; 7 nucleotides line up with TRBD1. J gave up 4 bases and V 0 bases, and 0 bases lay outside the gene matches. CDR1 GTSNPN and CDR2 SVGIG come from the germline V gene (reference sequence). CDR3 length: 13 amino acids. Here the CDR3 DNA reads TGTGCCTGGAGTGTGACAGGGAATCAGCCCCAGCATTTT. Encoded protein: CAWSVTGNQPQHF.

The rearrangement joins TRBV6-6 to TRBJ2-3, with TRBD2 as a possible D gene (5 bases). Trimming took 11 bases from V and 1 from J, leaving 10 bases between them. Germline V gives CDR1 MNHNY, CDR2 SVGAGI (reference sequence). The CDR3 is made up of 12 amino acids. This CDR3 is CAGGLGTDTQYF. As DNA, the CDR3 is TGTGCCGGAGGACTTGGCACAGATACGCAGTATTTT.

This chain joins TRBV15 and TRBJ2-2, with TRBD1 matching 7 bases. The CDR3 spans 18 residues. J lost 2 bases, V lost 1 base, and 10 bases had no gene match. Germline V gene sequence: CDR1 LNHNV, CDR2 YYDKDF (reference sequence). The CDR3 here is CATSRGDSGHLNTGELFF. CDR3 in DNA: TGTGCCACCAGCAGAGGGGACAGTGGACACCTAAACACCGGGGAGCTGTTTTTT.

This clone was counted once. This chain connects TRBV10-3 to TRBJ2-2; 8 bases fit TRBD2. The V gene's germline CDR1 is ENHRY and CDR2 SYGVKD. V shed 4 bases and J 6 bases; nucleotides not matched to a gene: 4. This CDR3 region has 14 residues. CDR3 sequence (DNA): TGTGCCATCAGTGCGCCGGGGGGGGCCGGGGAGCTGTTTTTT. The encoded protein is CAISAPGGAGELFF.

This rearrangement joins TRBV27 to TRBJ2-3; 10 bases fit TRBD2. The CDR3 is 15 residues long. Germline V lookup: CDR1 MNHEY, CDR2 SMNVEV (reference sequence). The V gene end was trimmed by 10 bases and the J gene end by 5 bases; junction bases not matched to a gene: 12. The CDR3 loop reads CATSPLAGVRDTQYF. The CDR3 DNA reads TGTGCCACCTCCCCCCTAGCGGGGGTCAGAGATACGCAGTATTTT.

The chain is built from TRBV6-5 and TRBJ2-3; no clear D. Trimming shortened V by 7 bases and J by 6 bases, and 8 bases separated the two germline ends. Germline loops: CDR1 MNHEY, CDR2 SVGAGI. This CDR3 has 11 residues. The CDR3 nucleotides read TGTGCCAGCAACTTCGGGGATACGCAGTATTTT. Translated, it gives CASNFGDTQYF.

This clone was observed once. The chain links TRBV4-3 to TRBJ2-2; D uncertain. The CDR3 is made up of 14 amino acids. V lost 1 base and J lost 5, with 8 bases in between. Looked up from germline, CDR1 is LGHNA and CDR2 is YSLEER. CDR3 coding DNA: TGCGCCAGCAGCCAAGGAGTGGTTACCGGGGAGCTGTTTTTT. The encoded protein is CASSQGVVTGELFF.

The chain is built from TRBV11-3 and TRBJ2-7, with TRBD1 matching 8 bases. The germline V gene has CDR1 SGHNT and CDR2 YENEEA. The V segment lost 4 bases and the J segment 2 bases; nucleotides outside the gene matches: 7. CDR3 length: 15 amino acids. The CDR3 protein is CASSSRTGYPYEQYF. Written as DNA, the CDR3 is TGTGCCAGCAGCTCGCGGACAGGGTATCCCTACGAGCAGTACTTC.

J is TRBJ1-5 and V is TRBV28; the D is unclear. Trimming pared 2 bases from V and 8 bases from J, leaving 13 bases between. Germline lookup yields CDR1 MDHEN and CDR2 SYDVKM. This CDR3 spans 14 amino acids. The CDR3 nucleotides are TGTGCCAGCAGTTTACCCGATCACTGGGAGCCCCAGCATTTT. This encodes CASSLPDHWEPQHF.

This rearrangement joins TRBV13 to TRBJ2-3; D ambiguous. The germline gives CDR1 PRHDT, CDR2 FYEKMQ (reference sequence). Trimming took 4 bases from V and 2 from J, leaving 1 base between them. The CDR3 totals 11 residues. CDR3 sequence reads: CASSSTDTQYF. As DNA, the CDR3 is TGTGCCAGCAGCTCCACAGATACGCAGTATTTT.

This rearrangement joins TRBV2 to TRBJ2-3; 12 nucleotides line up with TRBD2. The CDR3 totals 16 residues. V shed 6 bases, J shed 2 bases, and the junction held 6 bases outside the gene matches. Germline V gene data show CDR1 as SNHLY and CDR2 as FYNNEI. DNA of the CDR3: TGTGCCAGCAGCCAACTAGCGGGGGGATACACAGATACGCAGTATTTT. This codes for CASSQLAGGYTDTQYF.

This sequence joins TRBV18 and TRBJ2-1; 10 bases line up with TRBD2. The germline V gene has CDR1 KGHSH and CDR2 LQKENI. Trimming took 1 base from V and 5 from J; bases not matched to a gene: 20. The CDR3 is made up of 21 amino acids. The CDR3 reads CASSPRLGRAGGRESHNEQFF. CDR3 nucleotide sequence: TGTGCCAGCTCACCACGTCTCGGCCGAGCGGGAGGGAGGGAATCCCACAATGAGCAGTTCTTC.

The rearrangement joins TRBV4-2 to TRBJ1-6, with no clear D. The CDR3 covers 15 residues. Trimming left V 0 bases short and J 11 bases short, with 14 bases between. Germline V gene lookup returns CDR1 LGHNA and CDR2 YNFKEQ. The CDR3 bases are TGTGCCAGCAGCCAAGATTTAGACTTCGTGGCACCCCTCCACTTT. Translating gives CASSQDLDFVAPLHF.

CDR3 protein: CASSPSGQRNNEQFF. DNA of the CDR3: TGTGCCAGCAGCCCATCGGGTCAGAGAAACAATGAGCAGTTCTTC. This chain joins TRBV7-8 and TRBJ2-1; D uncertain. The V gene lost 5 bases and the J gene lost 5 bases, with 16 bases spanning the gap. The CDR3 totals 15 residues. Germline CDR1 and CDR2: SGHVS and FQNEAQ.

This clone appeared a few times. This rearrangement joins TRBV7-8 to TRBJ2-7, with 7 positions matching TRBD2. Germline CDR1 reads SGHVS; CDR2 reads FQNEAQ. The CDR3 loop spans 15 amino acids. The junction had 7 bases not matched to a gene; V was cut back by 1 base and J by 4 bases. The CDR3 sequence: CASSLGAGESYEQYF. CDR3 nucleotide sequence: TGTGCCAGCAGCTTAGGGGCGGGGGAGTCATACGAGCAGTACTTC.

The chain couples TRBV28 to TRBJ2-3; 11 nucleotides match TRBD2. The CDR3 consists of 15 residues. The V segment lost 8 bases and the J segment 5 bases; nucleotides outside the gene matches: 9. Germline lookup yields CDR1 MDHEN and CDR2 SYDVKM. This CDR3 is CASCGTSGPRDTQYF. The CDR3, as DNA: TGTGCCAGCTGCGGGACTAGCGGCCCCAGAGATACGCAGTATTTT. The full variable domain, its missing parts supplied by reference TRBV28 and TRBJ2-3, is DVKVTQSSRYLVKRTGEKVFLECVQDMDHENMFWYRQDPGLGLRLIYFSYDVKMKEKGDIPEGYSVSREKKERFSLILESASTNQTSMYLCASCGTSGPRDTQYFGPGTRLTVL.

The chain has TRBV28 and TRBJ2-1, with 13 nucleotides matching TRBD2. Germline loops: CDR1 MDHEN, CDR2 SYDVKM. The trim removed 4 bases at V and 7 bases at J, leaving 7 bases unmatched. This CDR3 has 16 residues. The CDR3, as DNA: TGTGCCAGCAGTTCGCCACTAGCGGGGGGGCCGAATGAGCAGTTCTTC. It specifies CASSSPLAGGPNEQFF.

The CDR3 bases are TGTGCCAGCAGTTCTCTGGTCGTCTTCGATGAGCAGTTCTTC. As protein: CASSSLVVFDEQFF. The chain employs TRBV28 and TRBJ2-1; no reliable D call. V gave up 4 bases and J gave up 8 bases, with 15 bases separating them. Germline lookup yields CDR1 MDHEN and CDR2 SYDVKM. The CDR3 runs to 14 residues.

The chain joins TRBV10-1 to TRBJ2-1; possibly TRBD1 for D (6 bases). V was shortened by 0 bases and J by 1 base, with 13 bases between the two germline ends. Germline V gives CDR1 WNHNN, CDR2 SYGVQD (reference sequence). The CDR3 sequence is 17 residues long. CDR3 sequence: CASSESAQGSSYNEQFF. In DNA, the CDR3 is TGCGCCAGCAGTGAGTCGGCTCAGGGGTCTTCCTACAATGAGCAGTTCTTC.

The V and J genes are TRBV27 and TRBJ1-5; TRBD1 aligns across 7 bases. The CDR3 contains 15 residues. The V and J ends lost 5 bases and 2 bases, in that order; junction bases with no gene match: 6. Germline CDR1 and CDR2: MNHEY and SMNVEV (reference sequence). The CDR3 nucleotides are TGTGCCAGCAGTCCATATACAGGGGGCAATCAGCCCCAGCATTTT. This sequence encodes CASSPYTGGNQPQHF.

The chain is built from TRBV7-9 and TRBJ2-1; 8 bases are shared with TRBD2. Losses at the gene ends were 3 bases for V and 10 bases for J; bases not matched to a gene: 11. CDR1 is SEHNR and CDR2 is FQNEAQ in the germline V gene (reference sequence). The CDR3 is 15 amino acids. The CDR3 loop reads CASSFWLAGPREQFF. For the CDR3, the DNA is TGTGCCAGCAGCTTTTGGCTAGCGGGTCCCAGAGAGCAGTTCTTC.

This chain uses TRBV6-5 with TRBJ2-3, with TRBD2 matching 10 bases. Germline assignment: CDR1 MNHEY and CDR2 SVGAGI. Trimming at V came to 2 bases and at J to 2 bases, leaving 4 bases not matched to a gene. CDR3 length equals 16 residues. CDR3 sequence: CASSYLAGETTDTQYF. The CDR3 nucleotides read TGTGCCAGCAGTTACCTAGCGGGAGAAACCACAGATACGCAGTATTTT.

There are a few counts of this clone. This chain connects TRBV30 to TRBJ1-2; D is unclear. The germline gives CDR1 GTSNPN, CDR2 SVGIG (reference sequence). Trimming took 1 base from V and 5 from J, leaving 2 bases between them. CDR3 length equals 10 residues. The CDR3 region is CAWSGYGYTF. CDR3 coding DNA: TGTGCCTGGAGTGGGTATGGCTACACCTTC.

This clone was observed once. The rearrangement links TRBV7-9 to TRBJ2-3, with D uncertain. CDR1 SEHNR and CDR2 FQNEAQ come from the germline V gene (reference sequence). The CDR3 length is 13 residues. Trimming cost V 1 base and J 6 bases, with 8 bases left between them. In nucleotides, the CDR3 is TGTGCCAGCAGCTTAGTTTCTTGGGATACGCAGTATTTT. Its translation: CASSLVSWDTQYF.

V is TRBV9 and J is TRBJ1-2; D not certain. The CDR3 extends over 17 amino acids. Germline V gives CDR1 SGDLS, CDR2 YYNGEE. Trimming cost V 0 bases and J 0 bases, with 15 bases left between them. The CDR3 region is CASSVGNGYNTNYGYTF. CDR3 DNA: TGTGCCAGCAGCGTAGGGAATGGGTACAATACTAACTATGGCTACACCTTC.

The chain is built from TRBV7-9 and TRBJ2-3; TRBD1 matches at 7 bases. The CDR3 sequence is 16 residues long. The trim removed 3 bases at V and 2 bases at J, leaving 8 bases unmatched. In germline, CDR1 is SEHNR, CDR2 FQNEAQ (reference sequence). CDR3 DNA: TGTGCCAGCAGCTTGGCCCTCAGGGGGTCCACAGATACGCAGTATTTT. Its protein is CASSLALRGSTDTQYF. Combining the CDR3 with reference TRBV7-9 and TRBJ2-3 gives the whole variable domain DTGVSQNPRHKITKRGQNVTFRCDPISEHNRLYWYRQTLGQGPEFLTYFQNEAQLEKSRLLSDRFSAERPKGSFSTLEIQRTEQGDSAMYLCASSLALRGSTDTQYFGPGTRLTVL.